Listed here are 9 T cell receptor beta chains from one sample, sequenced in a study of cytomegalovirus exposure and HLA in healthy donors. The PCR made use of 60 Vbeta and 13 Jbeta primers. The assay was immunoSEQ multiplex PCR, and TCRdb's table has in-frame clones only and misses some. The sample data list some 83,000 clones. Sequenced: PBMCs. These receptors all come from a woman aged 25 to 39 in good health and CMV-seronegative.

As concerns this clone: Other DNA sequences in the same sample also yield this CDR3. The rearrangement joins TRBV20-1 to TRBJ1-2; D is possibly TRBD1 (5 bases). Per the germline V gene, CDR1 is DFQATT and CDR2 is SNEGSKA (reference sequence). The CDR3 contains 10 residues. Trimming cost V 6 bases and J 13 bases, with 15 bases left between them. The CDR3 is CSAHGGTGTF. For the CDR3, the DNA is TGCAGTGCGCACGGGGGGACGGGCACCTTC.

V usage is TRBV18 and J usage is TRBJ1-1, with 9 positions matching TRBD1. J was trimmed by 2 bases and V by 4 bases; bases with no gene match: 2. The length of the CDR3 is 14 residues. CDR1 and CDR2 (germline): KGHSH, LQKENI. CDR3 loop: CASSRGQGNTEAFF. CDR3 bases: TGTGCCAGCTCACGGGGACAGGGAAACACTGAAGCTTTCTTT.

The gene calls are TRBV19 and TRBJ2-3, with TRBD2 as a possible D gene (6 bases). This CDR3 has 14 residues. Germline lookup yields CDR1 LNHDA and CDR2 SQIVND (reference sequence). The germline V and J ends were trimmed by 4 bases and 0 bases, with 8 bases remaining between them. The CDR3 protein is CASSTRGSTDTQYF. For the CDR3, the DNA is TGTGCCAGTAGTACGCGGGGTAGCACAGATACGCAGTATTTT.

This chain uses TRBV4-1 with TRBJ1-4, with a weak D call TRBD1 (6 bases). The germline V gene has CDR1 MGHRA and CDR2 YSYEKL. V was clipped by 1 base and J by 8 bases, with 17 bases between them. This CDR3 contains 16 residues. CDR3 nucleotides: TGCGCCAGCAGCCAAGGGTTTGGGGGCAGGCGGGAAAAACTGTTTTTT. The encoded protein is CASSQGFGGRREKLFF.

The rearrangement uses TRBV18 and TRBJ1-1; tentative D call: TRBD1 (5 bases). In germline, CDR1 is KGHSH, CDR2 LQKENI. V was cut by 6 bases and J by 3 bases, with 20 bases left in between. There are 16 residues in the CDR3. The CDR3 DNA reads TGTGCCAGCTCCTCACTCCCGGGTCGGGGGGACACTGAAGCTTTCTTT. Its translation is CASSSLPGRGDTEAFF.

Remarks on this clone: In the same sample, other DNA sequences code for this CDR3. The chain recombines TRBV20-1 with TRBJ2-7; D is perhaps TRBD2 (6 bases). CDR1 DFQATT and CDR2 SNEGSKA come from the germline V gene (reference sequence). This CDR3 contains 11 residues. Trimming left V 5 bases short and J 4 bases short, with 9 bases between. DNA of the CDR3: TGCAGTGCTCGAGCGGGTTACGAGCAGTACTTC. Translated, it gives CSARAGYEQYF.

The chain employs TRBV30 and TRBJ1-3; TRBD1 might be the D (5 bases). The CDR3 is 12 residues long. From germline, CDR1 is GTSNPN and CDR2 SVGIG (reference sequence). With 2 bases removed from V and 16 bases from J, the gap between germline ends came to 18 bases. The CDR3: CAWSPEGKGRYF. For the CDR3, the DNA is TGTGCCTGGAGTCCGGAGGGGAAGGGCCGGTATTTT. The full variable domain, completed using reference TRBV30 and TRBJ1-3, is SQTIHQWPATLVQPVGSPLSLECTVEGTSNPNLYWYRQAAGRGLQLLFYSVGIGQISSEVPQNLSASRPQDRQFILSSKKLLLSDSGFYLCAWSPEGKGRYFGEGSWLTVV.

This rearrangement joins TRBV18 to TRBJ2-3; D remains unclear. Germline lookup yields CDR1 KGHSH and CDR2 LQKENI. Deletions cut 3 bases from V and 1 base from J, with 11 bases between. The CDR3 length is 15 residues. The chain's CDR3 is CASSPSWPRTDTQYF. The CDR3 DNA sequence: TGTGCCAGCTCACCCTCCTGGCCCCGCACAGATACGCAGTATTTT.

The CDR3 coding sequence is TGTGCCAGCAGCATGACAGGGGGCTTCGCCGGGGAGCTGTTTTTT. Amino acid sequence: CASSMTGGFAGELFF. This rearrangement joins TRBV7-9 to TRBJ2-2; 10 bases align to TRBD1. This CDR3 has 15 residues. The V segment lost 5 bases and the J segment 6 bases; nucleotides outside the gene matches: 6. Germline loops: CDR1 SEHNR, CDR2 FQNEAQ (reference sequence).